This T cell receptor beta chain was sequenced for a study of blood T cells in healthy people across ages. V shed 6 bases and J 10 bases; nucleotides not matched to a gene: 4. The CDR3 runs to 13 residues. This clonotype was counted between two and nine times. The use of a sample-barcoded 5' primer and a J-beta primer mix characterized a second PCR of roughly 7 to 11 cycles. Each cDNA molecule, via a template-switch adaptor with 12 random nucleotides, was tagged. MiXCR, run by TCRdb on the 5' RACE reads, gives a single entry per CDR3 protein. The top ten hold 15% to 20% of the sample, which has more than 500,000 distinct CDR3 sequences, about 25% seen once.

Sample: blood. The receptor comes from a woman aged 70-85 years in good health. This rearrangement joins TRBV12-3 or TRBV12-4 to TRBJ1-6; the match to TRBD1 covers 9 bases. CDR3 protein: CASRTGGLSPLHF. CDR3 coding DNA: TGTGCCAGCAGGACAGGGGGACTATCACCCCTCCACTTT.